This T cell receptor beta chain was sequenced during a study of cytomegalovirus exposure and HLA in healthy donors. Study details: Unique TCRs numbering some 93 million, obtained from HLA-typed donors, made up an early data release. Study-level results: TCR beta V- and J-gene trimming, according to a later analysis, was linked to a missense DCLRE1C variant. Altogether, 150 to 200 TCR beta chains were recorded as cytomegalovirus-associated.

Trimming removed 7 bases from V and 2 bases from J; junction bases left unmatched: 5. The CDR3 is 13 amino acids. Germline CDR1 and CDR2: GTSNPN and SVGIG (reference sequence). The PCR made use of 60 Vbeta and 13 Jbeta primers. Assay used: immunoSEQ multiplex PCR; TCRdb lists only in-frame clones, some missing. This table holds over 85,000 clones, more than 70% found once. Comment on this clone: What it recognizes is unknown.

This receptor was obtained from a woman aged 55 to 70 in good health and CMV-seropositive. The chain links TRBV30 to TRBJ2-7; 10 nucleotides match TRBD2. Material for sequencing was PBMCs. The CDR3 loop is CAFFSGRTYEQYF. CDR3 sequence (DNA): TGTGCCTTTTTTAGCGGGAGGACCTACGAGCAGTACTTC.